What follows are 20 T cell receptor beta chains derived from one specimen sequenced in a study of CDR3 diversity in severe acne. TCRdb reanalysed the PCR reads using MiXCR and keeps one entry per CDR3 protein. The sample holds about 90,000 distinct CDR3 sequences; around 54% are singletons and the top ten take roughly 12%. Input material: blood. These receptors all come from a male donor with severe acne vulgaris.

The DNA of the CDR3 is TGTGCCAGCAGCCAAGTAGATACAAACACTGAAGCTTTCTTT. Its protein is CASSQVDTNTEAFF. The V call is TRBV3-1, the J call TRBJ1-1; D is unclear. The CDR3 is 14 residues long. Trimming removed 1 base at V and 2 bases at J, with 8 bases between. The germline V gene has CDR1 LGHDT and CDR2 YNNKEL (reference sequence).

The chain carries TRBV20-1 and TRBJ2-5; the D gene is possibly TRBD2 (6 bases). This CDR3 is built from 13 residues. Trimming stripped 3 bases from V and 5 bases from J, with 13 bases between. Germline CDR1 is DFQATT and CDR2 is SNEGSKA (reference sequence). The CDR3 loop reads CSARGGSEETQYF. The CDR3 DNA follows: TGCAGTGCTAGGGGGGGTAGCGAGGAGACCCAGTACTTC.

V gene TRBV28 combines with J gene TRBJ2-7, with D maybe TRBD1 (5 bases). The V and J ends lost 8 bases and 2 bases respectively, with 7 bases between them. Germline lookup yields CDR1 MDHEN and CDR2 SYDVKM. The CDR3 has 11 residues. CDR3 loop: CASGAPYEQYF. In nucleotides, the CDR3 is TGTGCCAGCGGGGCGCCCTACGAGCAGTACTTC.

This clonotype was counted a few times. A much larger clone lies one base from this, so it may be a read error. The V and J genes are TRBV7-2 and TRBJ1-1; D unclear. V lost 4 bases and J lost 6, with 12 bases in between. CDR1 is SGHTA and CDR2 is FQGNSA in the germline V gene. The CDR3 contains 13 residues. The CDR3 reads CASSSRPNAEAFF. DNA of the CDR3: TGTGCCAGCAGCTCGCGACCCAACGCTGAAGCTTTCTTT.

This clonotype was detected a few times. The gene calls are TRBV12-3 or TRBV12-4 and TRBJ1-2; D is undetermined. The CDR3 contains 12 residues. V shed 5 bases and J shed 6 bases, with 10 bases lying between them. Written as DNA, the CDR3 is TGTGCCAGCAGTCGGTTATTTGATGGCTACACCTTC. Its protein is CASSRLFDGYTF.

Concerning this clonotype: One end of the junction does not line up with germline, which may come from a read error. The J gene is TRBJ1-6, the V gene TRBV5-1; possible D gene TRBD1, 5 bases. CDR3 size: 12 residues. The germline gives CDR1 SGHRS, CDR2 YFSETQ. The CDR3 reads CASSSGVSPLHF. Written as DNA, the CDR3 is TGTGCCAGCAGCTCGGGGGTCTCACCCCTCCACTTT. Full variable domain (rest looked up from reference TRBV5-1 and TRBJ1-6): KAGVTQTPRYLIKTRGQQVTLSCSPISGHRSVSWYQQTPGQGLQFLFEYFSETQRNKGNFPGRFSGRQFSNSRSEMNVSTLELGDSALYLCASSSGVSPLHFGNGTRLTVT.

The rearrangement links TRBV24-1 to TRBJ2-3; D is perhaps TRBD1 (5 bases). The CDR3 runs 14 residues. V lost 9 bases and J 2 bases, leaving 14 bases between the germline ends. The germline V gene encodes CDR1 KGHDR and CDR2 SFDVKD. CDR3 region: CATAPRQNTDTQYF. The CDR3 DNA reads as TGTGCCACCGCCCCGAGACAGAACACAGATACGCAGTATTTT.

The CDR3 loop is CASSDRGTSGELFF. The CDR3, as DNA: TGTGCCAGCAGTGACAGGGGGACTAGCGGGGAGCTGTTTTTT. The J gene is TRBJ2-2, the V gene TRBV6-4; 8 nucleotides agree with TRBD2. The CDR3 consists of 14 residues. After removal of 2 bases from V and 7 bases from J, the junction contained 3 bases not matched to a gene. CDR1 is MRHNA and CDR2 is SNTAGT in the germline V gene.

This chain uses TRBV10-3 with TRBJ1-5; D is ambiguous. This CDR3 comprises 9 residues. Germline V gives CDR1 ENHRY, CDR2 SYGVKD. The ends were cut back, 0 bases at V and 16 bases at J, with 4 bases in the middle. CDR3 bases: TGTGCCATCAGTGAGTCCGGCCATTTT. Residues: CAISESGHF.

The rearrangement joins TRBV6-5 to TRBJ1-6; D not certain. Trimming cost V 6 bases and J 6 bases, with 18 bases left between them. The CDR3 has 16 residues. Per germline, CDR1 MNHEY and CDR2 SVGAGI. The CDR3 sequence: CASSLTLGSGNSPLHF. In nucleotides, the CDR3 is TGTGCCAGCAGCCTTACGTTAGGATCGGGTAATTCACCCCTCCACTTT.

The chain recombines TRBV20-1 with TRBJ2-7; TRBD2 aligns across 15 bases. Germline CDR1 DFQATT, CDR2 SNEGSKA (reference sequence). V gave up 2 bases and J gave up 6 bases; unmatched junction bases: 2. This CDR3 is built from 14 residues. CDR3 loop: CSARWGLAGGEQYF. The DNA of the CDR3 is TGCAGTGCTAGATGGGGACTAGCGGGAGGCGAGCAGTACTTC.

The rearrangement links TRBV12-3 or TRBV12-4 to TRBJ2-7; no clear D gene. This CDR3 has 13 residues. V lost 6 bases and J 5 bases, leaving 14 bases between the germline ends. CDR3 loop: CASSPRKIHEQYF. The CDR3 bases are TGTGCCAGCAGCCCCCGGAAAATCCACGAGCAGTACTTC.

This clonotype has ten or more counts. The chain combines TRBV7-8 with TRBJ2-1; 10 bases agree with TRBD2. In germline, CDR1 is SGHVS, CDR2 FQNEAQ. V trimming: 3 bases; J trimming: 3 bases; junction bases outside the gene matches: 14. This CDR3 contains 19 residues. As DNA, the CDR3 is TGTGCCAGCAGCTTTTTTCCCCTGGCTAGCGGGAGCCTCTACAATGAGCAGTTCTTC. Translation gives CASSFFPLASGSLYNEQFF.

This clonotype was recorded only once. CDR3 DNA sequence: TGCAGTGCTAGAGATGTCAAGGACAGCCGCTACGAGCAGTACTTC. Encoded protein: CSARDVKDSRYEQYF. This chain links TRBV20-1 with TRBJ2-7, with a weak D call TRBD1 (6 bases). The CDR3 runs to 15 residues. V was cut by 0 bases and J by 3 bases, with 15 bases left in between. CDR1 is DFQATT, CDR2 SNEGSKA, per germline (reference sequence).

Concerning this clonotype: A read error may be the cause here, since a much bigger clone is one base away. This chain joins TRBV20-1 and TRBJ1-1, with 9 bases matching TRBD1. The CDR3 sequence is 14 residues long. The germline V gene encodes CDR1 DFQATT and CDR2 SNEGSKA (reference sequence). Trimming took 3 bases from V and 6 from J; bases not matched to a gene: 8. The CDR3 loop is CSARPTGGNAEAFF. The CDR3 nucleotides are TGCAGTGCTAGGCCGACAGGGGGAAACGCTGAAGCTTTCTTT.

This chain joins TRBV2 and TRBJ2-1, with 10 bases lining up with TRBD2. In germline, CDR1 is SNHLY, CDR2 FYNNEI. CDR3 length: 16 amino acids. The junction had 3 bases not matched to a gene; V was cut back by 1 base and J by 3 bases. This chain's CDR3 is CASSEGLAGVYNEQFF. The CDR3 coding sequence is TGTGCCAGCAGTGAAGGCCTAGCGGGAGTCTACAATGAGCAGTTCTTC. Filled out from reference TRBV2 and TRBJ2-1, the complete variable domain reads EPEVTQTPSHQVTQMGQEVILRCVPISNHLYFYWYRQILGQKVEFLVSFYNNEISEKSEIFDDQFSVERPDGSNFTLKIRSTKLEDSAMYFCASSEGLAGVYNEQFFGPGTRLTVL.

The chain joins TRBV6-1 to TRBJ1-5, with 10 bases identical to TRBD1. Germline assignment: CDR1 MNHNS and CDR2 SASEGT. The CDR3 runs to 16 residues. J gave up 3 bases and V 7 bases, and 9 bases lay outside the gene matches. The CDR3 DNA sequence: TGTGCCAGCATTGACAGGGGGCGAGGAGACAATCAGCCCCAGCATTTT. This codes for CASIDRGRGDNQPQHF.

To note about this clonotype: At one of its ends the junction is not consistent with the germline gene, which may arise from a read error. The CDR3 nucleotides read TGTGCCAGCAGCCACCACAGGGGGACTAGCAATCAGCCCCAGCATTTT. Translated: CASSHHRGTSNQPQHF. The gene calls are TRBV4-1 and TRBJ1-5; 8 bases agree with TRBD1. Germline CDR1 is MGHRA and CDR2 is YSYEKL. The CDR3 runs 16 residues.

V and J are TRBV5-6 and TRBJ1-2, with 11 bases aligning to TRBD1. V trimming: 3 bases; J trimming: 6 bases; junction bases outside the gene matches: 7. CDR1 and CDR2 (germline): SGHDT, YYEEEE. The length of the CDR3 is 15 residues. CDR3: CASSSGTGGSDGYTF. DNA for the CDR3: TGTGCCAGCAGCTCCGGGACAGGGGGGTCGGATGGCTACACCTTC.

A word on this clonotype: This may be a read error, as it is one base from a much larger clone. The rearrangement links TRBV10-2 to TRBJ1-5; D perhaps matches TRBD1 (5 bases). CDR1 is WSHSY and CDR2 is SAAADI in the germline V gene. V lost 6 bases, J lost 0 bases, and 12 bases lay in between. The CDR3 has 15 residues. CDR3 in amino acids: CASSHQGHSNQPQHF. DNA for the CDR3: TGCGCCAGCAGCCACCAGGGTCATAGCAATCAGCCCCAGCATTTT.